The present T cell receptor (beta chain) was sequenced within a study of T cells in Graves' hyperthyroidism and ophthalmopathy. CDR1 and CDR2 from the germline V gene are DFQATT and SNEGSKA (reference sequence). This CDR3 spans 15 amino acids. Trimming removed 5 bases from V and 1 base from J; junction bases left unmatched: 3. RNA transcripts served as the template for amplifying TCR beta CDR3 regions. The HTBI set primed first-round TCR CDR3 RT-PCR. TCRdb reprocessed the multiplex PCR reads via MiXCR and lists one record per CDR3 protein. This sample yields about 610,000 distinct CDR3 sequences, of which approximately 15% are seen a single time; approximately 4.2% belongs to the top ten. The table lists this clonotype with a few counts. Its antigen is unidentified. Findings and limits, study-wide: Blood shared most expanded thyroid clonotypes above 0.001. In validation, the model predicted ophthalmopathy. These predictions came a median roughly seven months before onset.

Those patients with uncontrolled infection, other autoimmune disease, pregnancy or lactation were excluded. Clinical symptoms, serum thyroxine, TRAb, thyroid ultrasound and orbital computed tomography informed diagnoses. The V gene is TRBV20-1, the J gene TRBJ2-6; 9 bases agree with TRBD2. The TCR originated in a woman in her forties with Graves' ophthalmopathy. Sequencing used blood. The DNA of the CDR3 is TGCAGTGCTTTGGCGGGAGGGTCTGGGGCCAACGTCCTGACTTTC. Translated: CSALAGGSGANVLTF.